A selection of T cell receptor beta chains follows, all from one sample in a study of identifying expanded T cells in peripheral blood. Assay used: immunoSEQ multiplex PCR; TCRdb lists only in-frame clones, some missing. The repertoire has 70,000 to 95,000 clones, about nine tenths of them found once; the top ten carry 3.9%. The material sequenced was blood. Receptor source: a person aged 18 to 75 in good health. Each CDR3 is given with its conserved first and last residue. Fields, in order: J gene, clone size, D gene, V gene, CDR3 protein, CDR3 DNA. D genes are given only for firm matches. The listing skips clone size in some rows; elsewhere it reads once, few, many or a size class.

J gene: TRBJ2-1
clone size: .
D gene: TRBD2
V gene: TRBV10-2
CDR3 protein: CASGGDYNEQFF
CDR3 DNA: TGCGCCAGCGGGGGGGATTACAATGAGCAGTTCTTC

J gene: TRBJ2-5
clone size: .
D gene: TRBD1
V gene: TRBV9
CDR3 protein: CASSAGQGHQETQYF
CDR3 DNA: TGTGCCAGCAGCGCCGGACAGGGCCACCAAGAGACCCAGTACTTC

J gene: TRBJ1-1
clone size: .
D gene: .
V gene: TRBV9
CDR3 protein: CASSVVGTLNTEAFF
CDR3 DNA: TGTGCCAGCAGCGTAGTAGGGACACTGAACACTGAAGCTTTCTTT

J gene: TRBJ2-2
clone size: .
D gene: .
V gene: TRBV7-9
CDR3 protein: CASSLVGGRTGELFF
CDR3 DNA: TGTGCCAGCAGCTTAGTGGGGGGTCGAACCGGGGAGCTGTTTTTT

J gene: TRBJ2-5
clone size: .
D gene: .
V gene: TRBV4-2
CDR3 protein: CASSRLTVGGKETQYF
CDR3 DNA: TGTGCCAGCAGCCGCCTCACTGTAGGGGGGAAAGAGACCCAGTACTTC

J gene: TRBJ1-5
clone size: once
D gene: TRBD1
V gene: TRBV7-9
CDR3 protein: CASSTGTGAANQPQHF
CDR3 DNA: TGTGCCAGCAGCACGGGGACAGGGGCGGCAAATCAGCCCCAGCATTTT

J gene: TRBJ2-7
clone size: .
D gene: .
V gene: TRBV2
CDR3 protein: CASSSRAYEQYF
CDR3 DNA: TGTGCCAGCAGTAGCAGAGCCTACGAGCAGTACTTC

J gene: TRBJ2-4
clone size: .
D gene: .
V gene: TRBV27
CDR3 protein: CASSFGGTDIQYF
CDR3 DNA: TGTGCCAGCAGTTTCGGGGGTACGGACATTCAGTACTTC

J gene: TRBJ2-3
clone size: .
D gene: .
V gene: TRBV7-2
CDR3 protein: CASSPGHLTDTQYF
CDR3 DNA: TGTGCCAGCAGCCCGGGACATCTCACAGATACGCAGTATTTT

J gene: TRBJ2-7
clone size: .
D gene: .
V gene: TRBV5-4
CDR3 protein: CASSLFIQGRDEQYF
CDR3 DNA: TGTGCCAGCAGCTTGTTCATCCAGGGGCGAGACGAGCAGTACTTC

J gene: TRBJ2-5
clone size: .
D gene: .
V gene: TRBV7-3
CDR3 protein: CASSLSGGRAETQYF
CDR3 DNA: TGTGCCAGCAGCTTATCAGGTGGAAGGGCGGAGACCCAGTACTTC

J gene: TRBJ2-1
clone size: .
D gene: TRBD1
V gene: TRBV5-4
CDR3 protein: CASSPDRGRGNEQFF
CDR3 DNA: TGTGCCAGCAGCCCAGACAGGGGGCGCGGGAATGAGCAGTTCTTC

J gene: TRBJ1-2
clone size: .
D gene: .
V gene: TRBV5-6
CDR3 protein: CASSLAFGYTF
CDR3 DNA: TGTGCCAGCAGCTTGGCCTTCGGCTACACCTTC

J gene: TRBJ1-2
clone size: .
D gene: .
V gene: TRBV5-4
CDR3 protein: CASSFSRVDYGYTF
CDR3 DNA: TGTGCCAGCAGCTTCTCCCGGGTAGACTATGGCTACACCTTC

J gene: TRBJ1-5
clone size: .
D gene: .
V gene: TRBV2
CDR3 protein: CASSGGYSNQPQHF
CDR3 DNA: TGTGCCAGCAGTGGAGGGTATAGCAATCAGCCCCAGCATTTT

J gene: TRBJ2-7
clone size: once
D gene: TRBD2
V gene: TRBV6-6
CDR3 protein: CASSQGTSGTYEQYF
CDR3 DNA: TGTGCCAGCAGCCAAGGGACTAGCGGGACCTACGAGCAGTACTTC

J gene: TRBJ2-4
clone size: .
D gene: TRBD1
V gene: TRBV4-1
CDR3 protein: CASSRIHPGQKNIQYF
CDR3 DNA: TGCGCCAGCAGCCGGATCCACCCGGGACAGAAAAACATTCAGTACTTC

J gene: TRBJ1-2
clone size: .
D gene: TRBD1
V gene: TRBV19
CDR3 protein: CASSISRDSLLYGYTF
CDR3 DNA: TGTGCCAGTAGTATAAGTCGGGACAGCCTTCTCTATGGCTACACCTTC

J gene: TRBJ1-4
clone size: .
D gene: TRBD1
V gene: TRBV7-4
CDR3 protein: CASSPRTGNEKLFF
CDR3 DNA: TGTGCCAGCAGCCCACGGACAGGGAACGAAAAACTGTTTTTT

J gene: TRBJ1-5
clone size: .
D gene: TRBD1
V gene: TRBV2
CDR3 protein: CASSDPLTGSNQPQHF
CDR3 DNA: TGTGCCAGCAGTGATCCGCTGACAGGGAGTAACCAGCCCCAGCATTTT

J gene: TRBJ2-1
clone size: .
D gene: TRBD2
V gene: TRBV4-3
CDR3 protein: CASSQDPAGGYNEQFF
CDR3 DNA: TGCGCCAGCAGCCAAGATCCAGCGGGAGGGTACAATGAGCAGTTCTTC

J gene: TRBJ2-5
clone size: .
D gene: .
V gene: TRBV10-2
CDR3 protein: CASSGETQYF
CDR3 DNA: TGCGCCAGCTCTGGAGAGACCCAGTACTTC

J gene: TRBJ2-7
clone size: .
D gene: .
V gene: TRBV11-2
CDR3 protein: CASSLAGGKFYEQYF
CDR3 DNA: TGTGCCAGCAGCTTAGCTGGCGGAAAATTCTACGAGCAGTACTTC

J gene: TRBJ1-2
clone size: .
D gene: .
V gene: TRBV19
CDR3 protein: CASSIVKGRGYGYTF
CDR3 DNA: TGTGCCAGTAGTATTGTGAAGGGGCGCGGATACGGCTACACCTTC

J gene: TRBJ2-7
clone size: .
D gene: .
V gene: TRBV19
CDR3 protein: CASSTKIDSEQYF
CDR3 DNA: TGTGCCAGTAGTACAAAAATAGACTCCGAGCAGTACTTC

J gene: TRBJ1-2
clone size: .
D gene: .
V gene: TRBV28
CDR3 protein: CASSSGQSYGYTF
CDR3 DNA: TGTGCCAGCAGTTCAGGACAGAGCTATGGCTACACCTTC

J gene: TRBJ2-5
clone size: .
D gene: TRBD2
V gene: TRBV6-5
CDR3 protein: CASSGLEQETQYF
CDR3 DNA: TGTGCCAGCAGCGGACTAGAACAAGAGACCCAGTACTTC

J gene: TRBJ2-2
clone size: once
D gene: .
V gene: TRBV7-2
CDR3 protein: CASSLGSVIELFF
CDR3 DNA: TGTGCCAGCAGCTTAGGAAGCGTGATAGAGCTGTTTTTT